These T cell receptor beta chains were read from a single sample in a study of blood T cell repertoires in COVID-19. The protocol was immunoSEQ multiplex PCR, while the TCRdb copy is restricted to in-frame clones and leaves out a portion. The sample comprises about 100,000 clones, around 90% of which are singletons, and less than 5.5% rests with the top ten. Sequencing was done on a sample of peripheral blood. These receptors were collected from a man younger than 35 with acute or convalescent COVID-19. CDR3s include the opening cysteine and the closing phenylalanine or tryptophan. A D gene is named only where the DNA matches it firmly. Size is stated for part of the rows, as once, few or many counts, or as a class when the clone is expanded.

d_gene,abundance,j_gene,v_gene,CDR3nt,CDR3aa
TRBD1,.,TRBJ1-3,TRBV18,TGTGCCAGCTCACATGGGACAGGCTCTGGAAACACCATATATTTT,CASSHGTGSGNTIYF
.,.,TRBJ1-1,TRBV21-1,TGTGCCAGCAGCACTCCGGGACAGGGGACCCCAAACACTGAAGCTTTCTTT,CASSTPGQGTPNTEAFF
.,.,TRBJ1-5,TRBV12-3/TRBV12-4,TGTGCCAGCAGTGTGGGGGGGGTGCCCCAGCATTTT,CASSVGGVPQHF
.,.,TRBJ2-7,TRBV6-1,TGTGCCAGCAGTGAGGGACTTGGGCTCTACGAGCAGTACTTC,CASSEGLGLYEQYF
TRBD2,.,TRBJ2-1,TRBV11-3,TGTGCCAGCAGCTTAGTTAGCGGGGGGAGCTCCTACAATGAGCAGTTCTTC,CASSLVSGGSSYNEQFF
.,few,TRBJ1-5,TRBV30,TGTGCCTGGAGTGTATCCTCAGACAATCAGCCCCAGCATTTT,CAWSVSSDNQPQHF
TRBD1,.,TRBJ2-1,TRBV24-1,TGTGCCACCAGTGATTCCTCGGGACAGGGGTTTCCTAATGAGCAGTTCTTC,CATSDSSGQGFPNEQFF
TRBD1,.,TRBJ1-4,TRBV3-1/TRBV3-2,TGTGCCAGCAGCCCCAGGGGAAGACAGGGTGGAGAAAAACTGTTTTTT,CASSPRGRQGGEKLFF
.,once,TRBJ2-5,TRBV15,TGTGCCACCAGCAGAGTAAGGACAGCCAAAGAGACCCAGTACTTC,CATSRVRTAKETQYF
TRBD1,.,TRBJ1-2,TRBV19,TGTGCCAGTAGCTGGACAGGGGGGAGCTACACCTTC,CASSWTGGSYTF
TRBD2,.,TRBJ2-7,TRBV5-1,TGCGCCAGCAGCTCTATCGGCGGGAGAGGGGACGAGCAGTACTTC,CASSSIGGRGDEQYF
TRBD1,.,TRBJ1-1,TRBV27,TGTGCCAGCACTCCAGACAGGGACCTAACTGAAGCTTTCTTT,CASTPDRDLTEAFF
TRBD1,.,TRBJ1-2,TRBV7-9,TGTGCCAGCAGCTTAGGTTTTACAGGGGAAGCGAACTATGGCTACACCTTC,CASSLGFTGEANYGYTF
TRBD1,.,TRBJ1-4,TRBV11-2,TGTGCCAGCAGCCCGAACCGGGACAGCGAAAAACTGTTTTTT,CASSPNRDSEKLFF
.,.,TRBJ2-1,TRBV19,TGTGCCAGTAGTATAGACTATGGACTACTCAATGAGCAGTTCTTC,CASSIDYGLLNEQFF
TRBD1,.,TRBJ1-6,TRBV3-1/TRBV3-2,TGTGCCAGCAGCGGAGGGACAGGGATGAATTCACCCCTCCACTTT,CASSGGTGMNSPLHF
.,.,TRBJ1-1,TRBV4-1,TGCGCCAGCAGCCTCGACAGTGTTAACACTGAAGCTTTCTTT,CASSLDSVNTEAFF
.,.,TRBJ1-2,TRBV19,TGTGCCAGTATGACAGGAGGCTATGGCTACACCTTC,CASMTGGYGYTF
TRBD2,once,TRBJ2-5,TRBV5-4,TGTGCCAGCAGCTTGAAAGCGGGAGATGGGCGAGAGACCCAGTACTTC,CASSLKAGDGRETQYF
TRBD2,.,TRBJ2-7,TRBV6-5,TGTGCCAGCAGCCGTAGCGGGGGGGATCCCTACGAGCAGTACTTC,CASSRSGGDPYEQYF
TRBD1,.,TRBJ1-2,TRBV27,TGTGCCAGCAGTTTAATAGGACAGGGCGTAAACTATGGCTACACCTTC,CASSLIGQGVNYGYTF
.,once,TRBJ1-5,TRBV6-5,TGTGCCAGCAGTACCACCGTCGGTAGCAATCAGCCCCAGCATTTT,CASSTTVGSNQPQHF
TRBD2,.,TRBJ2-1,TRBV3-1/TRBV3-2,TGTGCCAGCAGCCAAGTCAGCGGGAGAAATGAGCAGTTCTTC,CASSQVSGRNEQFF
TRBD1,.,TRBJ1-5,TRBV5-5,TGTGCCAGCAGCTGGTGGACAGGGGACAATCAGCCCCAGCATTTT,CASSWWTGDNQPQHF
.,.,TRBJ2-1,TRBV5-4,TGTGCCAGCAGCTTGCAAAACAATGAGCAGTTCTTC,CASSLQNNEQFF
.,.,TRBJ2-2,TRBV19,TGTGCCAGTAGTACCCCTGGGGGGGGACAGAACACCGGGGAGCTGTTTTTT,CASSTPGGGQNTGELFF
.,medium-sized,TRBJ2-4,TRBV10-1,TGCGCCAGCAGCCCCGGGGACAAAGCCAAAAACATTCAGTACTTC,CASSPGDKAKNIQYF
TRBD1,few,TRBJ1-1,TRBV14,TGTGCCAGCAGCCAAGATAGAGGGAAGGGGGCAGGAGCTTTCTTT,CASSQDRGKGAGAFF
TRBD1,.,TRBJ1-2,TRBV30,TGTGCCTGGAGTCTACAGAGGGGGCCGTCCTTCTATGGCTACACCTTC,CAWSLQRGPSFYGYTF
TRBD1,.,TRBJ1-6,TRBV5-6,TGTGCCAGCAGCTTGGGGACAGGGGGCATGCCCCTCCACTTT,CASSLGTGGMPLHF
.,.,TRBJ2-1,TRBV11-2,TGTGCCAGCAGCTCCGCAACAGTGGGGGGAGGAGGACAGCAGTTCTTC,CASSSATVGGGGQQFF
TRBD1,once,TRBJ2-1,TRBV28,TGTGCCAGCAGCTTCAGGACAGGGGCTGGGGAGCAGTTCTTC,CASSFRTGAGEQFF
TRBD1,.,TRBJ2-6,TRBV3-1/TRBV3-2,TGTGCCAGCAGCTACCTCGCCAGGGGGTTTGGGTCTGGGGCCAACGTCCTGACTTTC,CASSYLARGFGSGANVLTF
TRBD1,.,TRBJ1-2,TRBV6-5,TGTGCCAGCAAATGGACAGGTTCCAACTATGGCTACACCTTC,CASKWTGSNYGYTF
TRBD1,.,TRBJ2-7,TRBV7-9,TGTGCCAGCAGCTTATACACAGGGGGAAGGTCGGGCGCTTGGGAGCAGTACTTC,CASSLYTGGRSGAWEQYF
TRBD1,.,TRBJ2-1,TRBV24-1,TGTGCCACCAGTGATTCTAGGACAGGGGGGAATGAGCAGTTCTTC,CATSDSRTGGNEQFF
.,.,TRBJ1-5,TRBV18,TGTGCCAGCTCACCAGGGACACTCGATAGCAATCAGCCCCAGCATTTT,CASSPGTLDSNQPQHF
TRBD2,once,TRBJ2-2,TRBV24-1,TGTGCCACGGATCAAAGCGGGGTGGAGGGGGAGCTGTTTTTT,CATDQSGVEGELFF
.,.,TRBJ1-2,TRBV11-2,TGTGCCAGCAGCTTAGACGGCAGGGAAAACTATGGCTACACCTTC,CASSLDGRENYGYTF
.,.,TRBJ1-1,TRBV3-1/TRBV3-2,TGTGCCAGCAGCCCGACAGCCTTGAACACTGAAGCTTTCTTT,CASSPTALNTEAFF
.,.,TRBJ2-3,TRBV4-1,TGCGCCAGCAGCCAAGCGGGTAGCGGAGGGGTATCAGATACGCAGTATTTT,CASSQAGSGGVSDTQYF
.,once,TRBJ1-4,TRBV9,TGTGCCAGCAGCGTAGGCCCGCGTCTGGCTAATGAAAAACTGTTTTTT,CASSVGPRLANEKLFF
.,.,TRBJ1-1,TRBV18,TGTGCCAGCTCACCGAACAGCGGGCTGGGAGCTGAAGCTTTCTTT,CASSPNSGLGAEAFF
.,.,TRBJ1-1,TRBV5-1,TGCGCCAGCAGCTTGACGGGGAACACTGAAGCTTTCTTT,CASSLTGNTEAFF
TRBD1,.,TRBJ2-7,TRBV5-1,TGCGCCAGCAGCGCCCGGGACAGCTACGAGCAGTACTTC,CASSARDSYEQYF
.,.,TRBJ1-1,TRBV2,TGTGCCAGCAGTCGGGACACTCTAACAGGAGCTTTCTTT,CASSRDTLTGAFF
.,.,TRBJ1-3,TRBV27,TGTGCCAGCAGTTTGCGGGGGGCCTACTCTGGAAACACCATATATTTT,CASSLRGAYSGNTIYF
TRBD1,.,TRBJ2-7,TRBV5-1,TGCGCCAGCAGCCCGGCACCAGGGGGCTCCTACGAGCAGTACTTC,CASSPAPGGSYEQYF
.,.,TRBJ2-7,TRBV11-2,TGTGCCAGCAGCTTGGCGGGCCGACGAGAGAACGAGCAGTACTTC,CASSLAGRRENEQYF
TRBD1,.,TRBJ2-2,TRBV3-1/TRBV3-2,TGTGCCAGCAGCCACGGACAGGGGGCGCGTAACGGGGAGCTGTTTTTT,CASSHGQGARNGELFF
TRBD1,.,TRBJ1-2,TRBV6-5,TGTGCCAGCAGCAGGACAGGGAACTATGGCTACACCTTC,CASSRTGNYGYTF
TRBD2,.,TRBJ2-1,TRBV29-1,TGCAGCGTTGAGGGGGGGGTGACCGAAGAGGCAGACGAATACCAGAACCCAGCTGAGCAGTTCTTC,CSVEGGVTEEADEYQNPAEQFF
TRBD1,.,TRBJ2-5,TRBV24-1,TGTGCCACCAGTGACTCATGGGACAGGGAAGGGGTAGAGACCCAGTACTTC,CATSDSWDREGVETQYF
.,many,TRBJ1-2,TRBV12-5,TGTGCTAGTGGTTCTCTCTTGGGGGGTTCCTATGGCTACACCTTC,CASGSLLGGSYGYTF
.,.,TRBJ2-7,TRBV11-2,TGTGCCAGCAGCTTAGAGGTCAGCGGTCTGACCTACGAGCAGTACTTC,CASSLEVSGLTYEQYF
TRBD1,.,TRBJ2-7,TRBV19,TGTGCCAGTAGTCAGACAGGGGGCTACTACGAGCAGTACTTC,CASSQTGGYYEQYF